A selection of T cell receptor beta chains follows, all from one sample in a study of CD8+CD57+ T cells in acquired aplastic anemia. Each CDR3 protein is one row after TCRdb ran MiXCR on the reads. Of about 220,000 distinct CDR3 sequences listed, approximately 35% are singletons. The sample taken for sequencing was sorted CD4+, CD8+, or CD8+CD57+ T cells (not recorded which) from PBMCs. The receptor source for this set is a human donor in good health, serving as a control. Each CDR3 is given with its conserved first and last residue. D genes are given only for firm matches. Part of the rows lack a size; the others show once, few, many or a class for expanded clones.

V	D	size	J	DNA	CDR3
TRBV18	TRBD2	-	TRBJ2-5	TGTGCCAGCTCACCAGCTAGCGGGAATCGTGAGACCCAGTACTTC	CASSPASGNRETQYF
TRBV10-3	TRBD1	few	TRBJ2-5	TGTGCCATTCGGGGACAGCAAGAGACCCAGTACTTC	CAIRGQQETQYF
TRBV2	-	few	TRBJ2-7	TGTGCCAGCGGGGGTCGGGTAGTAGACGAGCAGTACTTC	CASGGRVVDEQYF
TRBV12-3/TRBV12-4	-	few	TRBJ2-1	TGTGCCAGCAGTTTCCATTACAATGAGCAGTTCTTC	CASSFHYNEQFF
TRBV9	TRBD1	-	TRBJ1-5	TGTGCCAGCAGCCGCGCGACAGGGGATCAGCCCCAGCATTTT	CASSRATGDQPQHF
TRBV5-5	TRBD1	few	TRBJ2-1	TGTGCCAGCAGCTTTAGGACAGGGTCATATGAGCAGTTCTTC	CASSFRTGSYEQFF
TRBV5-1	-	many	TRBJ1-2	TGCGCCAGCAGCTTGGCCGAGGGAATAAGGGGCTACACCTTC	CASSLAEGIRGYTF
TRBV2	TRBD1	-	TRBJ2-3	TGTGCCAGCAGGGCGGGACAGGGCACAGATACGCAGTATTTT	CASRAGQGTDTQYF
TRBV15	-	few	TRBJ2-7	TGTGCCACCAGCAGAGATAGACAAACAGAGCAGTACTTC	CATSRDRQTEQYF
TRBV7-2	-	-	TRBJ2-5	TGTGCCAGCAGCTTGGACCCACAAGAGACCCAGTACTTC	CASSLDPQETQYF
TRBV5-1	-	many	TRBJ2-3	TGCGCCAGCAGCTTGGGGTTAGCGGAGGAGACAGATACGCAGTATTTT	CASSLGLAEETDTQYF
TRBV10-3	-	many	TRBJ1-2	TGTGCCATCAGTGAGAGTGGGTTTCAGGGGTTCTATGGCTACACCTTC	CAISESGFQGFYGYTF
TRBV19	-	many	TRBJ2-5	TGTGCCAGTAGTCCTGGGTGGGGGGAGACCCAGTACTTC	CASSPGWGETQYF
TRBV29-1	TRBD2	many	TRBJ2-2	TGCAGCGCCTTAGCGGGGGGGCCTTCCGGGGAGCTGTTTTTT	CSALAGGPSGELFF
TRBV7-8	-	many	TRBJ1-1	TGTGCCAGCAGCTTAGCTGTGTCGGATCACACTGAAGCTTTCTTT	CASSLAVSDHTEAFF
TRBV29-1	-	-	TRBJ1-2	TGCAGCGTTCTTCTGGGGAAGTATGGCTACACCTTC	CSVLLGKYGYTF
TRBV2	-	many	TRBJ1-2	TGTGCCAGCAGTGAACTTACCACGGAGGGGACCTCCCTCTATGGCTACACCTTC	CASSELTTEGTSLYGYTF
TRBV7-8	TRBD1	once	TRBJ1-1	TGTGCCAGCAGCTCCGCCGGGACAGGTATCGCTGAAGCTTTCTTT	CASSSAGTGIAEAFF
TRBV4-2	-	few	TRBJ1-1	TGTGCCAGCAGCCAAGGCGGACAGTCGAACACTGAAGCTTTCTTT	CASSQGGQSNTEAFF
TRBV10-3	TRBD1	-	TRBJ2-7	TGTGCCATCAGGGACAGGGTTTTCGAGCAGTACTTC	CAIRDRVFEQYF
TRBV3-1	-	many	TRBJ2-3	TGTGCCAGCAGCCGTAGGGGGAGCAGCACAGATACGCAGTATTTT	CASSRRGSSTDTQYF
TRBV15	-	-	TRBJ2-7	TGTGCCACCAGCAGAGGAGTGAGGGCGGACGAGCAGTACTTC	CATSRGVRADEQYF
TRBV29-1	-	many	TRBJ1-2	TGCAGCGTTGAAGATCGGGGGGACTATGGCTACACCTTC	CSVEDRGDYGYTF
TRBV6-5	-	few	TRBJ2-7	TGTGCCAGCAGTTACTCAGGGTCCTCCTACGAGCAGTACTTC	CASSYSGSSYEQYF
TRBV5-1	-	many	TRBJ1-1	TGCGCCAGCAGCTTGGACGAGATGAACACTGAAGCTTTCTTT	CASSLDEMNTEAFF
TRBV2	-	many	TRBJ2-7	TGTGCCAGCGGTCACTACTACGAGCAGTACTTC	CASGHYYEQYF
TRBV25-1	TRBD1	-	TRBJ2-5	TGTGCCAGCAGTTACTCCCTCCAGGGGGCCCAAGAGACCCAGTACTTC	CASSYSLQGAQETQYF
TRBV19	-	-	TRBJ1-2	TGTGCCAGTAGCCGCAGGGTAATCGGCGACGGCTACACCTTC	CASSRRVIGDGYTF
TRBV20-1	-	many	TRBJ1-1	TGCAGTGCTAGAGCGATCGGGGGGTACACTGAAGCTTTCTTT	CSARAIGGYTEAFF
TRBV10-3	-	many	TRBJ2-3	TGTGCCATCAGCCCACAGGGGGGGAATGTGTATTTT	CAISPQGGNVYF
TRBV7-9	-	few	TRBJ1-2	TGTGCCAGCAGCGATCGGGAAAGGAGCTATGGCTACACCTTC	CASSDRERSYGYTF
TRBV20-1	TRBD1	-	TRBJ1-4	TGCAGTGCTAGACCAACTTACTACGACAGGGCTGCAACTAATGAAAAACTGTTTTTT	CSARPTYYDRAATNEKLFF
TRBV12-3/TRBV12-4	-	few	TRBJ1-1	TGTGCCAGCAGCCCCAGGCCAGGGCCGATCACTGAAGCTTTCTTT	CASSPRPGPITEAFF
TRBV7-2	-	many	TRBJ1-3	TGTGCCAGCAGACCGTCCGGAAACACCATATATTTT	CASRPSGNTIYF
TRBV15	-	many	TRBJ2-1	TGTGCCACCAGCAGAGATAATTTGGAGGAGCAGTTCTTC	CATSRDNLEEQFF
TRBV5-1	TRBD1	-	TRBJ1-6	TGCGCCAGCAGCCGGACAGGGGGCTTTTCACCCCTCCACTTT	CASSRTGGFSPLHF
TRBV24-1	-	-	TRBJ1-1	TGTGCCACCAGTGATTTCGGATTCACTGAAGCTTTCTTT	CATSDFGFTEAFF
TRBV2	TRBD2	-	TRBJ2-1	TGTGCCAGCAGTTCAAAGCGGGGGGGCGTGTATGAGCAGTTCTTC	CASSSKRGGVYEQFF
TRBV24-1	-	many	TRBJ2-3	TGTGCCACCAGTGACCCAGGACAGTATACGCAGTATTTT	CATSDPGQYTQYF
TRBV7-2	TRBD1	-	TRBJ2-7	TGTGCCAGCAGCACAAGACAGGGGCCCTCCTACGAGCAGTACTTC	CASSTRQGPSYEQYF
TRBV30	TRBD1	-	TRBJ2-5	TGTGCCTGGAGCACGGGACAGGGGTTGGTCGAGACCCAGTACTTC	CAWSTGQGLVETQYF
TRBV18	TRBD2	few	TRBJ2-1	TGTGCCAGCTCACCGCTAGCGGGGGCGGGGAATGAGCAGTTCTTC	CASSPLAGAGNEQFF
TRBV10-3	TRBD1	-	TRBJ2-5	TGTGCCATCAGCATAACCGGGACAGGGGGGGAGACCCAGTACTTC	CAISITGTGGETQYF
TRBV30	-	once	TRBJ1-2	TGTGCCTGGAGTAAAGGGTTAGGCTACACCTTC	CAWSKGLGYTF
TRBV29-1	-	-	TRBJ1-1	TGCAGCGCCGTCCCGGGAGAAGGGACTGAAGCTTTCTTT	CSAVPGEGTEAFF
TRBV25-1	-	-	TRBJ1-4	TGTGCCAGCAGTGAGGAGGCGACGTTAAAACTGTTTTTT	CASSEEATLKLFF
TRBV10-3	-	many	TRBJ1-1	TGTGCCATCAGTGACCCGGCCCGGCCGAACACTGAAGCTTTCTTT	CAISDPARPNTEAFF
TRBV20-1	-	many	TRBJ1-2	TGCAGTGCTCGACCGGCTCGGGAGTTTGGCTACACCTTC	CSARPAREFGYTF
TRBV7-8	TRBD1	-	TRBJ1-2	TGTGCCAGCAGCTTAGCGCGACAGGGGACGAATGGCTACACCTTC	CASSLARQGTNGYTF
TRBV20-1	-	-	TRBJ1-4	TGCAGTGCTAGTGCGCAGGGTTTTAATGAAAAACTGTTTTTT	CSASAQGFNEKLFF
TRBV30	TRBD2	-	TRBJ2-3	TGTGCCTGGAGTCAACTAGCGGGGTTTACAGATACGCAGTATTTT	CAWSQLAGFTDTQYF
TRBV20-1	TRBD2	few	TRBJ2-5	TGCAGTGCACAAAAACCGGGACTAGCGGTGCAAGAGACCCAGTACTTC	CSAQKPGLAVQETQYF